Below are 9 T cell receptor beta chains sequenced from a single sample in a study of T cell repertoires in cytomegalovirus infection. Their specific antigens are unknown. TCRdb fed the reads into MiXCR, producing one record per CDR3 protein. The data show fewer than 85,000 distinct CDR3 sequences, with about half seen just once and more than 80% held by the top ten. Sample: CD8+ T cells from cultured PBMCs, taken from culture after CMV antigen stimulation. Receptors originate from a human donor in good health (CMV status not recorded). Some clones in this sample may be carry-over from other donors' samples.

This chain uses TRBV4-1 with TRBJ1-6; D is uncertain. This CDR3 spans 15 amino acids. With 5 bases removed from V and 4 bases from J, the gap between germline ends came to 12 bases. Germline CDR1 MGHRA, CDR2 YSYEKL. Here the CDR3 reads CASSSGVGYNSPLHF. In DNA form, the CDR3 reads TGCGCCAGCAGCAGCGGAGTAGGGTATAATTCACCCCTCCACTTT.

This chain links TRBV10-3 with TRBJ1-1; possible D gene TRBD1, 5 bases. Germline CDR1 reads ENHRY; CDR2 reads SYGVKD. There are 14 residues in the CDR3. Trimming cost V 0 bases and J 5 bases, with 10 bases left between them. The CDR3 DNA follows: TGTGCCATCAGTGAGTCAGCAGGGAGGACTGAAGCTTTCTTT. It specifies CAISESAGRTEAFF.

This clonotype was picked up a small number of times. CDR3 DNA sequence: TGTGCCAGCAGCTTACTTGAGACAGATTACGAGCAGTACTTC. It is translated as CASSLLETDYEQYF. The rearrangement uses TRBV7-2 and TRBJ2-7, with a tentative D call TRBD1 (5 bases). Germline V gene sequence: CDR1 SGHTA, CDR2 FQGNSA. This CDR3 is built from 14 residues. With 2 bases removed from V and 4 bases from J, the gap between germline ends came to 12 bases.

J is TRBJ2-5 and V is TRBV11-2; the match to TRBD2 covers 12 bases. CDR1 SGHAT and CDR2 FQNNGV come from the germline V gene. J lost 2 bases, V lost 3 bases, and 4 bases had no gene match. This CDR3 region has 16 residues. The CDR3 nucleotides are TGTGCCAGCAGCTTCCCTAGCGGGGGGGTTCAAGAGACCCAGTACTTC. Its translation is CASSFPSGGVQETQYF.

The CDR3: CASSRGAEQFF. The CDR3 DNA is TGTGCCAGCAGCCGCGGGGCAGAGCAGTTCTTC. The chain has TRBV6-5 and TRBJ2-1; maybe TRBD2 (6 bases). Germline lookup yields CDR1 MNHEY and CDR2 SVGAGI. The CDR3 has 11 amino acids. Trimming stripped 6 bases from V and 10 bases from J, with 10 bases between.

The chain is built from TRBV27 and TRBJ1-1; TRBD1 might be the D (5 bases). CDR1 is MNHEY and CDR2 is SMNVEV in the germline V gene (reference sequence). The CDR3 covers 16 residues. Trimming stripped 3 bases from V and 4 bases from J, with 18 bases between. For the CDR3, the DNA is TGTGCCAGCAGTTTCCCACGTGGGGCGGCGGGCACTGAAGCTTTCTTT. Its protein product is CASSFPRGAAGTEAFF.

The CDR3 bases are TGTGCCAGCAGCTTACAAGCACAGGGAAGGGGTGAAAAACTGTTTTTT. This sequence encodes CASSLQAQGRGEKLFF. The V call is TRBV7-9, the J call TRBJ1-4, with TRBD1 as a possible D gene (6 bases). This CDR3 comprises 16 residues. V was trimmed by 2 bases and J by 7 bases, leaving 17 bases between them. CDR1 is SEHNR and CDR2 is FQNEAQ in the germline V gene (reference sequence).

The CDR3 reads CASSLFGTGRRAFF. The CDR3 DNA follows: TGTGCCAGCAGTTTATTCGGGACAGGGAGGAGAGCTTTCTTT. The J gene is TRBJ1-1, the V gene TRBV27, with 9 bases that match TRBD1. Looked up from germline, CDR1 is MNHEY and CDR2 is SMNVEV (reference sequence). CDR3 length equals 14 residues. Losses at the gene ends were 1 base for V and 10 bases for J; bases not matched to a gene: 7.

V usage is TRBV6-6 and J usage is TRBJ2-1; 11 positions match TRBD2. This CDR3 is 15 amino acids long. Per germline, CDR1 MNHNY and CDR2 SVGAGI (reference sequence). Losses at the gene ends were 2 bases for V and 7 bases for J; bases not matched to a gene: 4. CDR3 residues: CASSYLGLAENEQFF. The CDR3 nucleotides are TGTGCCAGCAGTTACCTGGGACTAGCGGAGAATGAGCAGTTCTTC.